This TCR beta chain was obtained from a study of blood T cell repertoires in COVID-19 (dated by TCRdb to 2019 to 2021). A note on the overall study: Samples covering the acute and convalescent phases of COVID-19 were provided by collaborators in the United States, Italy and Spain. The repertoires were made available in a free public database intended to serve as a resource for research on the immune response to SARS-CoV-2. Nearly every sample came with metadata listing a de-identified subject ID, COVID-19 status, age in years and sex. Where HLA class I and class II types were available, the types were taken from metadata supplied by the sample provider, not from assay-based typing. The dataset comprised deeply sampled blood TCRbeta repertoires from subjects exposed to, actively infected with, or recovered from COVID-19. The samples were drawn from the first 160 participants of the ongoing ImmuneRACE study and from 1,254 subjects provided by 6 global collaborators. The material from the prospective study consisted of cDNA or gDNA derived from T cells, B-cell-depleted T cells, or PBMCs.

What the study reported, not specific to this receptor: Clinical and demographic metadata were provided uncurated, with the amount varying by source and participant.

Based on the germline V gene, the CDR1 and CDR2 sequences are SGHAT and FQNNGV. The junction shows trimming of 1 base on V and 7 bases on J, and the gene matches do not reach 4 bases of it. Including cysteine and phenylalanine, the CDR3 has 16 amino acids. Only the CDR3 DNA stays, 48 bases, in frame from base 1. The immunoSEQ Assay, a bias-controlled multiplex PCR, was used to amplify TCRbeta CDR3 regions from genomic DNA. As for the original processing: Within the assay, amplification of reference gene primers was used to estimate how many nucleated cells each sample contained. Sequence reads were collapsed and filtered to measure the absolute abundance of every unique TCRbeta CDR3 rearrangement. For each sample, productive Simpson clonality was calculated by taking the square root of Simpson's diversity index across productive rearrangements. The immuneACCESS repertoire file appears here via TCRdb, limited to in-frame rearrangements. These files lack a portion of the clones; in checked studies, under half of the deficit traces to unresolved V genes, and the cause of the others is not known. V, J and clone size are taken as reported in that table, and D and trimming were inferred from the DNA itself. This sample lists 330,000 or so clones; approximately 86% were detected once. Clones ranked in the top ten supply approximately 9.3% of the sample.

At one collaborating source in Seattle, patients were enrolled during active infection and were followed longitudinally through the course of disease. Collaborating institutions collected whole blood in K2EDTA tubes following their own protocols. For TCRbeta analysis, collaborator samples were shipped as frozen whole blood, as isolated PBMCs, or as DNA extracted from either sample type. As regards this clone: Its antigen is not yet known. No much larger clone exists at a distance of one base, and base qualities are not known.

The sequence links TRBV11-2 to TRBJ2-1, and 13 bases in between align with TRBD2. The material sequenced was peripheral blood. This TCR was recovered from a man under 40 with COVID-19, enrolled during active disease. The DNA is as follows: TGTGCCAGCAGCTTAGGGACTAGCGGGAGTCTTAATGAGCAGTTCTTC. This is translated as CASSLGTSGSLNEQFF.